This T cell receptor (beta chain) was identified in a study of lymphopenia after photon versus proton radiotherapy. Trimming shortened V by 1 base and J by 0 bases, and 12 bases separated the two germline ends. This CDR3 is 16 amino acids long. Per germline, CDR1 LGHNA and CDR2 YSLEER. The repertoire was sequenced with immunoSEQ multiplex PCR; TCRdb's copy has only in-frame clones and lacks some. The top ten hold roughly 3.5% of the sample, which has over 20,000 clones, roughly four fifths seen once. This sample comprised peripheral blood, obtained from a patient treated with photon-based radiotherapy. The receptor comes from a woman aged 45-59 years with pancreatic cancer. The gene calls are TRBV4-3 and TRBJ2-5, with a weak D call TRBD2 (6 bases). Written as DNA, the CDR3 is TGCGCCAGCAGCCAAGTGGTACGCGGGAACCAAGAGACCCAGTACTTC. Encoded protein: CASSQVVRGNQETQYF.